Listed below are T cell receptor beta chains from one sample, sequenced in a study of Ad26.COV2.S vaccination and SARS-CoV-2 variants. Profiled with immunoSEQ multiplex PCR; TCRdb holds only in-frame clones, not every one. This sample has 300,000 to 350,000 clones, with about 86% found just once. Sequencing used peripheral blood, obtained in a trial of Ad26.COV2.S vaccine versus placebo. These receptors were collected from a person aged 18 to 65 who received the Ad26.COV2.S COVID-19 vaccine or a placebo. Both conserved end residues are part of each CDR3. The D gene is left open where the match is weak. Not all rows give a size; the values are once, few, many and, for expanded clones, a class.

V: TRBV7-9
D: NA
size: few
J: TRBJ1-5
DNA: TGTGCCAGCAACCGGGGGGAGGGCAATCAGCCCCAGCATTTT
CDR3: CASNRGEGNQPQHF

V: TRBV7-6
D: NA
size: NA
J: TRBJ2-7
DNA: TGTGCCAGCAGCATTGGACAGTCTCCTGACTACTACGAGCAGTACTTC
CDR3: CASSIGQSPDYYEQYF

V: TRBV3-1/TRBV3-2
D: NA
size: NA
J: TRBJ2-3
DNA: TGTGCCAGCAGCCAAGGACAGATTAGCACAGATACGCAGTATTTT
CDR3: CASSQGQISTDTQYF

V: TRBV7-9
D: TRBD1
size: NA
J: TRBJ2-5
DNA: TGTGCCAGCAGCTTACTACAGGGGGGAAAAGAGACCCAGTACTTC
CDR3: CASSLLQGGKETQYF

V: TRBV7-9
D: TRBD2
size: NA
J: TRBJ2-1
DNA: TGTGCCAGCAGCTTAGCGGCGGGGGGCGCAGGGGATGAGCAGTTCTTC
CDR3: CASSLAAGGAGDEQFF

V: TRBV29-1
D: NA
size: NA
J: TRBJ1-6
DNA: TGCAGCGTTGGGACGGACTATAATTCACCCCTCCACTTT
CDR3: CSVGTDYNSPLHF

V: TRBV2
D: NA
size: NA
J: TRBJ1-2
DNA: TGTGCCAGCAAGGGAGGGCCCCGATTAGGCGGCTACACCTTC
CDR3: CASKGGPRLGGYTF

V: TRBV11-2
D: TRBD1
size: few
J: TRBJ1-1
DNA: TGTGCCAGCAGCTCTCAACAGGGGTACACTGAAGCTTTCTTT
CDR3: CASSSQQGYTEAFF

V: TRBV7-2
D: TRBD1
size: NA
J: TRBJ2-6
DNA: TGTGCCAGCAGCCCTGGACAGGCCCCGGCCAACGTCCTGACTTTC
CDR3: CASSPGQAPANVLTF

V: TRBV12-3/TRBV12-4
D: NA
size: NA
J: TRBJ1-4
DNA: TGTGCCAGCAGCCGAGGACGGTATGAAAAACTGTTTTTT
CDR3: CASSRGRYEKLFF

V: TRBV7-2
D: NA
size: NA
J: TRBJ2-6
DNA: TGTGCCAGCATGGGGCCGCTGGGGACTGGGGCCAACGTCCTGACTTTC
CDR3: CASMGPLGTGANVLTF

V: TRBV30
D: NA
size: NA
J: TRBJ2-3
DNA: TGTGCCTGGAGTACCCGGGGAGCAGATACGCAGTATTTT
CDR3: CAWSTRGADTQYF

V: TRBV18
D: NA
size: NA
J: TRBJ1-4
DNA: TGTGCCAGCTCATCGGGGCCAAGGGGGAATGAAAAACTGTTTTTT
CDR3: CASSSGPRGNEKLFF

V: TRBV7-6
D: TRBD1
size: few
J: TRBJ1-1
DNA: TGTGCCAGCAGCCATTCGACAGGGGAAGCTTTCTTT
CDR3: CASSHSTGEAFF

V: TRBV9
D: NA
size: few
J: TRBJ2-1
DNA: TGTGCCAGCAGCTCGGAGGCCTACAATGAGCAGTTCTTC
CDR3: CASSSEAYNEQFF

V: TRBV6-6
D: NA
size: NA
J: TRBJ1-1
DNA: TGTGCCAGCAGTTCGGCCGGGCGCAGCACTGAAGCTTTCTTT
CDR3: CASSSAGRSTEAFF

V: TRBV7-2
D: TRBD1
size: NA
J: TRBJ2-5
DNA: TGTGCCAGCAGACAATCGAACAGGGGGCTAGAGACCCAGTACTTC
CDR3: CASRQSNRGLETQYF

V: TRBV7-9
D: TRBD1
size: few
J: TRBJ2-1
DNA: TGTGCTACGGACAGGGGGCTATGGGATGAGCAGTTCTTC
CDR3: CATDRGLWDEQFF

V: TRBV10-3
D: NA
size: NA
J: TRBJ1-1
DNA: TGTGCCATCAGTGGAAGGGGGGACACTGAAGCTTTCTTT
CDR3: CAISGRGDTEAFF

V: TRBV28
D: TRBD1
size: once
J: TRBJ1-4
DNA: TGTGCCAGCAGTTGGGCGTCGGGACAGGGGGATGAAAAACTGTTTTTT
CDR3: CASSWASGQGDEKLFF

V: TRBV4-3
D: TRBD1
size: NA
J: TRBJ1-4
DNA: TGCGCCAGCAGCCAAGATATATGGGACAGCTCTAATGAAAAACTGTTTTTT
CDR3: CASSQDIWDSSNEKLFF

V: TRBV20-1
D: NA
size: NA
J: TRBJ1-1
DNA: TGCAGTGCTAGGGGGAACACTGAAGCTTTCTTT
CDR3: CSARGNTEAFF

V: TRBV11-2
D: NA
size: NA
J: TRBJ2-7
DNA: TGTGCCAGCAGCTTTGGGGGAACCTACGAGCAGTACTTC
CDR3: CASSFGGTYEQYF

V: TRBV5-1
D: TRBD2
size: NA
J: TRBJ2-7
DNA: TGCGCCAGCAGCGGGCTCACCGGGACTAGGACCTACGAGCAGTACTTC
CDR3: CASSGLTGTRTYEQYF

V: TRBV19
D: NA
size: NA
J: TRBJ1-1
DNA: TGTGCCAGTAGGCGAAACACTGAAGCTTTCTTT
CDR3: CASRRNTEAFF

V: TRBV7-9
D: TRBD1
size: NA
J: TRBJ1-6
DNA: TGTGCCAGCAGGACAGGGGGCGCGGATAATTCACCCCTCCACTTT
CDR3: CASRTGGADNSPLHF

V: TRBV7-9
D: TRBD2
size: few
J: TRBJ2-1
DNA: TGTGCCAGCCTCGCGGCCGGGAGGGACTATGAGCAGTTCTTC
CDR3: CASLAAGRDYEQFF

V: TRBV7-8
D: TRBD1
size: few
J: TRBJ1-2
DNA: TGTGCCAGCAGCCTTGGGACAGGGGATGGCTACACCTTC
CDR3: CASSLGTGDGYTF

V: TRBV6-5
D: NA
size: NA
J: TRBJ1-5
DNA: TGTGCCAGCAGTTACTACCCAGGGAGCAATCAGCCCCAGCATTTT
CDR3: CASSYYPGSNQPQHF

V: TRBV6-1
D: NA
size: NA
J: TRBJ2-7
DNA: TGTGCCAGCAGGGAAGACATCTACGAGCAGTACTTC
CDR3: CASREDIYEQYF

V: TRBV28
D: NA
size: NA
J: TRBJ2-2
DNA: TGTGCCAGCAGAGGGACGGAAGTGAGAAACACCGGGGAGCTGTTTTTT
CDR3: CASRGTEVRNTGELFF

V: TRBV3-1/TRBV3-2
D: NA
size: NA
J: TRBJ2-5
DNA: TGTGCCAGCGGCGGACCCAGAGGGGAGACCCAGTACTTC
CDR3: CASGGPRGETQYF

V: TRBV28
D: TRBD1
size: NA
J: TRBJ1-5
DNA: TGTGCCAGCAGTTTATGGGGACAGGCCAATCAGCCCCAGCATTTT
CDR3: CASSLWGQANQPQHF

V: TRBV14
D: TRBD2
size: NA
J: TRBJ2-1
DNA: TGTGCCAGCAGCCTCGCCGGGACTAGCCATGAGCAGTTCTTC
CDR3: CASSLAGTSHEQFF

V: TRBV11-2
D: TRBD2
size: NA
J: TRBJ2-5
DNA: TGTGCCAGCAGCCTCGTAGCGGGGGGGCTTCAAGAGACCCAGTACTTC
CDR3: CASSLVAGGLQETQYF

V: TRBV24-1
D: NA
size: NA
J: TRBJ2-1
DNA: TGTGCCACCAGTGATTTGGGCGGGCCGAGCTCCTACAATGAGCAGTTCTTC
CDR3: CATSDLGGPSSYNEQFF

V: TRBV4-2
D: NA
size: NA
J: TRBJ2-7
DNA: TGTGCCAGCAGCCAAGTCCTCGACGGGTCCTACGAGCAGTACTTC
CDR3: CASSQVLDGSYEQYF

V: TRBV7-2
D: TRBD1
size: NA
J: TRBJ1-1
DNA: TGTGCCAGCAGCTACAGGGGTGCTCGAAGCACTGAAGCTTTCTTT
CDR3: CASSYRGARSTEAFF

V: TRBV7-9
D: TRBD1
size: NA
J: TRBJ1-1
DNA: TGTGCCAGCAGCACCTACAGGGGGCGGAACACTGAAGCTTTCTTT
CDR3: CASSTYRGRNTEAFF

V: TRBV20-1
D: TRBD1
size: NA
J: TRBJ1-6
DNA: TGCAGTGCTAGTTCAGGGGGCGTAGGTTCACCCCTCCACTTT
CDR3: CSASSGGVGSPLHF

V: TRBV5-4
D: TRBD1
size: NA
J: TRBJ1-1
DNA: TGTGCCAGCAGCCCGGGGGGGACAGTGAACACTGAAGCTTTCTTT
CDR3: CASSPGGTVNTEAFF

V: TRBV12-3/TRBV12-4
D: NA
size: NA
J: TRBJ1-1
DNA: TGTGCCAGCAGTTTTGGGACGTACGCTGAAGCTTTCTTT
CDR3: CASSFGTYAEAFF

V: TRBV4-1
D: TRBD1
size: once
J: TRBJ2-6
DNA: TGCGCCAGCAGCCCAGCCGGGACAGGGTTCTCCGGGGCCAACGTCCTGACTTTC
CDR3: CASSPAGTGFSGANVLTF

V: TRBV6-5
D: TRBD2
size: NA
J: TRBJ2-3
DNA: TGTGCCAGCAGTCAAAGCGGGGGGGTAGTAGATACGCAGTATTTT
CDR3: CASSQSGGVVDTQYF